This T cell receptor beta chain was recovered during a study of blood T cell repertoires in COVID-19. The data were produced by immunoSEQ multiplex PCR, yet TCRdb's version contains in-frame clones alone and is incomplete. The sample consists of a few hundred thousand clones, roughly four fifths of them appearing once. This CDR3 is 14 amino acids long. V lost 2 bases and J 2 bases, leaving 9 bases between the germline ends. The germline V gene has CDR1 MNHEY and CDR2 SVGAGI. This chain joins TRBV6-5 and TRBJ1-2; tentative D call: TRBD1 (5 bases). Sequencing was carried out using PBMCs or T cells enriched from blood (not recorded which). The source is a woman aged 45 to 65 who had recovered from COVID-19. CDR3 sequence: CASSYRAGNYGYTF. The CDR3 bases are TGTGCCAGCAGTTACAGGGCAGGGAACTATGGCTACACCTTC.